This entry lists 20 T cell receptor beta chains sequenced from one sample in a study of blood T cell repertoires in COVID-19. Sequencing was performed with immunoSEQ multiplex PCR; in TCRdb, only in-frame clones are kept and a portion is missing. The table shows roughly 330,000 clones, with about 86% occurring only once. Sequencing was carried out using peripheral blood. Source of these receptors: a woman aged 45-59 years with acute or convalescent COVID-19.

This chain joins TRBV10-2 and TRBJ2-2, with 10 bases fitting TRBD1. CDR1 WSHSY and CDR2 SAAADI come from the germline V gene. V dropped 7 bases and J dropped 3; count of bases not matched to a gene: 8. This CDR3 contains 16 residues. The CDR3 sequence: CASIPKDRGDTGELFF. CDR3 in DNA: TGCGCCAGCATTCCTAAGGACAGGGGGGACACCGGGGAGCTGTTTTTT.

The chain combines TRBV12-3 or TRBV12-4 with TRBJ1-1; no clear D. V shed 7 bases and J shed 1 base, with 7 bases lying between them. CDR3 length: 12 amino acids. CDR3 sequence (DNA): TGTGCCAGCATGCGGGGGAACACTGAAGCTTTCTTT. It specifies CASMRGNTEAFF.

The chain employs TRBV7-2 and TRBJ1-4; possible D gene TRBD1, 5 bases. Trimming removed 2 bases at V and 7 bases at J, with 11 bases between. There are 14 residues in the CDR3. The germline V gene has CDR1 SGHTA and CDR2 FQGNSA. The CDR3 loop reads CASSLRGDGEKLFF. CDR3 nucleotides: TGTGCCAGCAGCTTAAGGGGCGACGGTGAAAAACTGTTTTTT.

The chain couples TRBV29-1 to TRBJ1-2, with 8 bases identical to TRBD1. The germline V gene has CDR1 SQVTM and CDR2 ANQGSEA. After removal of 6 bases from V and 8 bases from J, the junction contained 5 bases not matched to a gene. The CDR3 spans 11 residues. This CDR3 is CSVRTGLGYTF. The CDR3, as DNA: TGCAGCGTCAGGACAGGGCTGGGCTACACCTTC.

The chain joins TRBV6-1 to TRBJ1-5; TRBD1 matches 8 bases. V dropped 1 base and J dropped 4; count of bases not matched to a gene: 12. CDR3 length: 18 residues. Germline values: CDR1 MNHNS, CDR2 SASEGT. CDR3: CASSEGGQVAGANQPQHF. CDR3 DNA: TGTGCCAGCAGTGAAGGGGGACAGGTCGCGGGAGCGAATCAGCCCCAGCATTTT.

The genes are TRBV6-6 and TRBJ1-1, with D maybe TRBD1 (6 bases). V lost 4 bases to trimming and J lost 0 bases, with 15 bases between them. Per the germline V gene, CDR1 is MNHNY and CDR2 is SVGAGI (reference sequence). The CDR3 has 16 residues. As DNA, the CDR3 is TGTGCCAGCAGTTCCCGGGACATTCGAATGAACACTGAAGCTTTCTTT. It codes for CASSSRDIRMNTEAFF.

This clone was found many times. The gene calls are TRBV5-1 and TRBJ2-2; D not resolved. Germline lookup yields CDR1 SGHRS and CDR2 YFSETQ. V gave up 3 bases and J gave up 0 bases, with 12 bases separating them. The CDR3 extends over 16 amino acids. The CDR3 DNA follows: TGCGCCAGCAGCTGGGCACCAAACGCGAACACCGGGGAGCTGTTTTTT. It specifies CASSWAPNANTGELFF.

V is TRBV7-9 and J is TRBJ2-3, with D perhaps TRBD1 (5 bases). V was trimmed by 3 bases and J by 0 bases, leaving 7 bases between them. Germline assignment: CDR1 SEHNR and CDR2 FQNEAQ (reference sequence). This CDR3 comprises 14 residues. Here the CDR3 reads CASSFQGSTDTQYF. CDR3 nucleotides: TGTGCCAGCAGCTTTCAGGGTAGCACAGATACGCAGTATTTT.

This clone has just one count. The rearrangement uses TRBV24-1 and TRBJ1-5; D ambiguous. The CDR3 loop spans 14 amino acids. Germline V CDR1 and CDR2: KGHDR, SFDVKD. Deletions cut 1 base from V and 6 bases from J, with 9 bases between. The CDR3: CATSDLISPQPQHF. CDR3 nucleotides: TGTGCCACCAGTGATTTAATAAGCCCTCAGCCCCAGCATTTT.

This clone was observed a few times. CDR3 sequence reads: CASSLATGAYGYTF. CDR3 in DNA: TGTGCCAGCAGCTTAGCAACAGGGGCGTATGGCTACACCTTC. The V gene is TRBV7-2, the J gene TRBJ1-2, with 7 bases fitting TRBD1. The J segment lost 5 bases and the V segment lost 0 bases, leaving 3 bases of the junction unmatched. CDR3 length equals 14 residues. Germline V gene data show CDR1 as SGHTA and CDR2 as FQGNSA. Drawing the rest from reference TRBV7-2 and TRBJ1-2, the complete variable domain is GAGVSQSPSNKVTEKGKDVELRCDPISGHTALYWYRQSLGQGLEFLIYFQGNSAPDKSGLPSDRFSAERTGGSVSTLTIQRTQQEDSAVYLCASSLATGAYGYTFGSGTRLTVV.

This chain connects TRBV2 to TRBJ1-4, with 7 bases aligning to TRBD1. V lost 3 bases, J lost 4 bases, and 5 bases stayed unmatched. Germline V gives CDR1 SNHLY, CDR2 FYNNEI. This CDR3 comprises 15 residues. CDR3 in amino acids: CASSEPGQINEKLFF. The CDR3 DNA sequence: TGTGCCAGCAGTGAGCCGGGACAGATTAATGAAAAACTGTTTTTT.

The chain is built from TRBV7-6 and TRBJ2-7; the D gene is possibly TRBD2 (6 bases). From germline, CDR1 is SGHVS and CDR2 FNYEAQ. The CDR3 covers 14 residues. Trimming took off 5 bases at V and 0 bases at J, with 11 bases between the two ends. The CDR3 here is CASSPLGGSYEQYV. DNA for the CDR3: TGTGCCAGCAGCCCCTTGGGGGGCTCCTACGAGCAGTACGTC.

The CDR3 loop reads CATSDASGAIAKNIQYF. As DNA, the CDR3 is TGTGCCACCAGTGATGCCTCTGGGGCCATAGCCAAAAACATTCAGTACTTC. The rearrangement links TRBV24-1 to TRBJ2-4, with D possibly being TRBD1 (5 bases). CDR3 length equals 17 residues. From germline, CDR1 is KGHDR and CDR2 SFDVKD. V lost 3 bases and J 0 bases, leaving 14 bases between the germline ends.

CDR3 in DNA: TGTGCCAGCAGCCGTTCTCATGGACAGGGGAGTACAGATACGCAGTATTTT. Encoded protein: CASSRSHGQGSTDTQYF. The genes are TRBV5-6 and TRBJ2-3; TRBD1 agrees at 9 bases. Germline V gene lookup returns CDR1 SGHDT and CDR2 YYEEEE. The CDR3 is 17 residues long. Trimming at V came to 4 bases and at J to 3 bases, leaving 12 bases not matched to a gene.

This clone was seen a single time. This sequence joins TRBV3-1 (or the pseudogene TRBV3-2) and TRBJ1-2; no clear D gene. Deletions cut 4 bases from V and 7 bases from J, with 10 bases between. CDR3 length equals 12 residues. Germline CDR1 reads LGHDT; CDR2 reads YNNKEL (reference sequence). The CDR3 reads CASSRASSGYTF. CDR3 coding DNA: TGTGCCAGCAGCCGGGCCTCCAGTGGCTACACCTTC.

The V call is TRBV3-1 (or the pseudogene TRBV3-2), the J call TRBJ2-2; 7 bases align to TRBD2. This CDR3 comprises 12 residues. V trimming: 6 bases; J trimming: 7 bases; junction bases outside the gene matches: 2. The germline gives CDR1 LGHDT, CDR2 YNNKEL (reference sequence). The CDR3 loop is CASRSGDGELFF. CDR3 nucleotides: TGTGCCAGCAGGAGCGGGGACGGGGAGCTGTTTTTT.

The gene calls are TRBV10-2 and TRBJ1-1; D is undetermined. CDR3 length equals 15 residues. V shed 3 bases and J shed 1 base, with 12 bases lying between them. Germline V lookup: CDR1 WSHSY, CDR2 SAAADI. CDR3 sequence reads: CASSENGRRNTEAFF. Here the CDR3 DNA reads TGCGCCAGCAGTGAAAATGGCAGGCGGAACACTGAAGCTTTCTTT.

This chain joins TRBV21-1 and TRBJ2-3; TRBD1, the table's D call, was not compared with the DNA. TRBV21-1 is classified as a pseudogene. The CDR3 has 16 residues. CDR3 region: CASSTSTGHNTDTQYF. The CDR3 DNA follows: TGTGCCAGCAGCACTTCGACAGGCCACAACACAGATACGCAGTATTTT.

The chain's CDR3 is CASSLQGAETQYF. CDR3 nucleotides: TGTGCCAGCAGCCTGCAGGGTGCGGAGACCCAGTACTTC. V usage is TRBV27 and J usage is TRBJ2-5; D perhaps matches TRBD1 (5 bases). Per the germline V gene, CDR1 is MNHEY and CDR2 is SMNVEV (reference sequence). V gave up 6 bases and J gave up 5 bases, with 13 bases separating them. This CDR3 is built from 13 residues.

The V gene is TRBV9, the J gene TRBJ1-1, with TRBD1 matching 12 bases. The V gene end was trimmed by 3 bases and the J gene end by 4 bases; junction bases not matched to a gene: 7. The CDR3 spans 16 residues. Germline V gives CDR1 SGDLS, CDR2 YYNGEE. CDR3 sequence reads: CASSAGTGGRFTEAFF. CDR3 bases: TGTGCCAGCAGCGCCGGGACAGGGGGCCGTTTCACTGAAGCTTTCTTT.